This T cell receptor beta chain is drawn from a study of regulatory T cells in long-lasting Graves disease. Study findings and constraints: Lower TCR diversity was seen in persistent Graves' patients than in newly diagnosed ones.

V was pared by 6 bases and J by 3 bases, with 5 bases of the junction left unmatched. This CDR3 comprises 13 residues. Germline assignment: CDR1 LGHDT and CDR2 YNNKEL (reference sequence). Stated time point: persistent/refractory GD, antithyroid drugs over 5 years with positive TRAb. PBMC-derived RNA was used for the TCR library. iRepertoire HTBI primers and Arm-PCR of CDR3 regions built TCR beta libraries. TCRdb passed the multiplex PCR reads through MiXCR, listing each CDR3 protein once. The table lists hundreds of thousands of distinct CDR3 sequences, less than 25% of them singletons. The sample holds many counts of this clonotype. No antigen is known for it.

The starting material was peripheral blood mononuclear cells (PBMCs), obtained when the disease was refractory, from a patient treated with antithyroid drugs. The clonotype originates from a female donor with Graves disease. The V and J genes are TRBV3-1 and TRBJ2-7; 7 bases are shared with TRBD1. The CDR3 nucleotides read TGTGCCAGCAGGGACAGGAGCCACTACGAGCAGTACTTC. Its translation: CASRDRSHYEQYF.